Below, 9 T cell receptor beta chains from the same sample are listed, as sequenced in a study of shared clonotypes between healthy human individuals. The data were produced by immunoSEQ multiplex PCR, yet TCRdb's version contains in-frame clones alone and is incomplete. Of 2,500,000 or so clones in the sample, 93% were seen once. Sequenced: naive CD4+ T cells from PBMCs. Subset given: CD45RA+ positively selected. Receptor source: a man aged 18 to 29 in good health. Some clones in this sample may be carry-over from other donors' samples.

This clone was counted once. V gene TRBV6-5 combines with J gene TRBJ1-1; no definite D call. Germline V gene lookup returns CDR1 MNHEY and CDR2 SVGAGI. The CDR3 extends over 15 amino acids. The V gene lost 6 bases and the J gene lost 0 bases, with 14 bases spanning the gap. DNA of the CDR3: TGTGCCAGCAGCCCCCCCCGAGGTCTGAACACTGAAGCTTTCTTT. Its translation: CASSPPRGLNTEAFF.

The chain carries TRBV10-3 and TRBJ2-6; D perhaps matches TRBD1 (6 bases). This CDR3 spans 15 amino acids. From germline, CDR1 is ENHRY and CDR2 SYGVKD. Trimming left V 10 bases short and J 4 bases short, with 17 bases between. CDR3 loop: CATHGPGTGANVLTF. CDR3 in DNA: TGTGCCACCCACGGACCCGGGACAGGGGCCAACGTCCTGACTTTC.

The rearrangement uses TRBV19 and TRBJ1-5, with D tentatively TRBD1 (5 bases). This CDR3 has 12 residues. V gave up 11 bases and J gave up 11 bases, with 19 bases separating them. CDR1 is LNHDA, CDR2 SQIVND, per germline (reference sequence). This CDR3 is CAVGPGGRSQHF. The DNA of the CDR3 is TGTGCCGTGGGACCTGGGGGTCGGTCCCAGCATTTT. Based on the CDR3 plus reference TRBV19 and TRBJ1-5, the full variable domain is DGGITQSPKYLFRKEGQNVTLSCEQNLNHDAMYWYRQDPGQGLRLIYYSQIVNDFQKGDIAEGYSVSREKKESFPLTVTSAQKNPTAFYLCAVGPGGRSQHFGDGTRLSIL.

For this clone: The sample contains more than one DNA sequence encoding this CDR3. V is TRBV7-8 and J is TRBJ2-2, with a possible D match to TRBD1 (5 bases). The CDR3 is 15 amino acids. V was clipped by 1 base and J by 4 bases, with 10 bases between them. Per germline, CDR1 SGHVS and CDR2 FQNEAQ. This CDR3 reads CASSLGGQSTGELFF. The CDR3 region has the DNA TGTGCCAGCAGCTTAGGGGGCCAGAGCACCGGGGAGCTGTTTTTT.

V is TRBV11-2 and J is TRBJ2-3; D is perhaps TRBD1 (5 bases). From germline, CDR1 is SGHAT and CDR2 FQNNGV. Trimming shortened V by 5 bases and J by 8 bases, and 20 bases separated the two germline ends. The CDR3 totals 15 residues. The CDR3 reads CASSPTSAGKGTQYF. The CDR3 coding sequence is TGTGCCAGCAGCCCCACATCCGCAGGGAAGGGTACGCAGTATTTT.

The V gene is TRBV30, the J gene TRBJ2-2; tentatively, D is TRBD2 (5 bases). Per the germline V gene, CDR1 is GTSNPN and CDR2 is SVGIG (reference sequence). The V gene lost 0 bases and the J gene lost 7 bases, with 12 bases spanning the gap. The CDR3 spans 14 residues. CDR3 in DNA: TGTGCCTGGAGTGTACGACGGGATAGCGGGGAGCTGTTTTTT. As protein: CAWSVRRDSGELFF.

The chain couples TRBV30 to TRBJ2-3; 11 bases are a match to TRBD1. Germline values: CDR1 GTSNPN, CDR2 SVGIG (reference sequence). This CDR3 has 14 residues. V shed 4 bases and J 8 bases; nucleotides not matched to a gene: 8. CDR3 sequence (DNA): TGTGCCTGGAACCCGGACAGGGGGCTTGGTACGCAGTATTTT. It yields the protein CAWNPDRGLGTQYF.

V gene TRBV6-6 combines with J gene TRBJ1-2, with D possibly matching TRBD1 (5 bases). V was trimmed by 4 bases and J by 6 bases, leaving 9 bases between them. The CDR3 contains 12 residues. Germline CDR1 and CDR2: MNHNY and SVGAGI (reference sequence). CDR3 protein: CASSSTTDGYTF. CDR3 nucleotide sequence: TGTGCCAGCAGTTCCACGACAGATGGCTACACCTTC.

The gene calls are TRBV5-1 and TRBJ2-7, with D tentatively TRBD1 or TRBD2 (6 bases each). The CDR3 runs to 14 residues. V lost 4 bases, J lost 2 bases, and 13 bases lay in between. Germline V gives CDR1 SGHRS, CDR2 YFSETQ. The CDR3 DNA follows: TGCGCCAGCAGCCGGGACACGGGAGCCTACGAGCAGTACTTC. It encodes CASSRDTGAYEQYF.